This TCR beta chain was recorded in a study of cytomegalovirus exposure and HLA in healthy donors. General observations from the study: Later analysis associated a missense DCLRE1C variant with TCR beta V- and J-gene trimming.

This clone was recorded once. The antigen is not known. The CDR3 has 16 amino acids. Unmatched junction bases numbered 6, after V lost 0 bases and J lost 4 bases. The germline CDR1 and CDR2 sequences are SGHNT and YYREEE (reference sequence). This PCR relied on a set of 60 Vbeta primers and 13 Jbeta primers. Here immunoSEQ multiplex PCR was the method, and the copy in TCRdb shows in-frame clones only, minus some. Found here are 200,000 or so clones, approximately 82% of them singletons; the top ten hold about 0.63%. The sequenced sample was PBMCs. This receptor was obtained from a young man in good health and CMV-seronegative. V gene TRBV5-4 combines with J gene TRBJ2-2; 7 bases fit TRBD2. The CDR3 coding sequence is TGTGCCAGCAGCTTGGCGAAGGGGAGGGTCACCGGGGAGCTGTTTTTT. It translates to CASSLAKGRVTGELFF.